A single sample is the source of the 26 T cell receptor beta chains below, sequenced in a study of T cells of healthy individuals. TCRdb reprocessed the 5' RACE reads with MiXCR, giving one entry per CDR3 protein. The sample includes 53,000 or so distinct CDR3 sequences, under 15% seen only once; the top ten take about 16%. The source is a human donor in good health.

This clonotype showed up just a few times. The CDR3 sequence is CASSARGNQPQHF. The CDR3 DNA is TGTGCCAGCAGTGCTCGGGGGAATCAGCCCCAGCATTTT. The chain recombines TRBV2 with TRBJ1-5; possible D gene TRBD1, 5 bases. The CDR3 extends over 13 amino acids. The germline V gene has CDR1 SNHLY and CDR2 FYNNEI. Trimming pared 4 bases from V and 4 bases from J, leaving 8 bases between.

This clonotype was observed at least ten times. This chain links TRBV13 with TRBJ1-1; no definite D call. Germline CDR1 reads PRHDT; CDR2 reads FYEKMQ (reference sequence). The CDR3 is 14 amino acids. Trimming removed 2 bases from V and 5 bases from J, with 12 bases in between. CDR3 loop: CASSLWGEGTEAFF. The CDR3 DNA follows: TGTGCCAGCAGCTTATGGGGAGAAGGAACTGAAGCTTTCTTT. The whole variable domain, filled in from reference TRBV13 and TRBJ1-1, reads AAGVIQSPRHLIKEKRETATLKCYPIPRHDTVYWYQQGPGQDPQFLISFYEKMQSDKGSIPDRFSAQQFSDYHSELNMSSLELGDSALYFCASSLWGEGTEAFFGQGTRLTVV.

The chain combines TRBV7-7 with TRBJ1-5; D is unclear. Germline CDR1 SSHAT, CDR2 FNYEAQ (reference sequence). CDR3 length: 13 residues. The germline V and J ends were trimmed by 1 base and 7 bases, with 8 bases remaining between them. The CDR3 nucleotides are TGTGCCAGCAGCTTAGACGGGCGACAGCCCCAGCATTTT. The encoded protein is CASSLDGRQPQHF.

The rearrangement joins TRBV11-2 to TRBJ2-3, with D possibly being TRBD1 or TRBD2 (5 bases each). Germline assignment: CDR1 SGHAT and CDR2 FQNNGV. The CDR3 is 14 amino acids. With 5 bases removed from V and 6 bases from J, the gap between germline ends came to 15 bases. The CDR3 region is CASSPEGRRDTQYF. The CDR3 DNA follows: TGTGCCAGCAGCCCAGAGGGGCGAAGGGATACGCAGTATTTT.

V usage is TRBV7-2 and J usage is TRBJ2-3; the D gene is possibly TRBD1 (5 bases). The CDR3 is 12 residues long. CDR1 is SGHTA, CDR2 FQGNSA, per germline. Trimming took off 4 bases at V and 8 bases at J, with 10 bases between the two ends. This CDR3 reads CASSWDQGTQYF. DNA of the CDR3: TGTGCCAGCAGCTGGGATCAGGGTACGCAGTATTTT.

In its sample, this clonotype was seen a few times. The DNA for the CDR3 is TGTGCCAGCAGCGAGGGACTCCCCAGCTCCTACAATGAGCAGTTCTTC. Amino acids: CASSEGLPSSYNEQFF. The chain carries TRBV5-4 and TRBJ2-1; a possible D gene is TRBD2 (6 bases). Looked up from germline, CDR1 is SGHNT and CDR2 is YYREEE (reference sequence). Deletions cut 4 bases from V and 0 bases from J, with 14 bases between. The CDR3 is 16 amino acids.

This clonotype was detected a few times. The chain recombines TRBV12-5 with TRBJ2-3, with 9 nucleotides matching TRBD2. V was clipped by 1 base and J by 0 bases; unmatched bases: 11. This CDR3 is 19 amino acids long. Germline lookup yields CDR1 LGHNT and CDR2 FRNRAP. The CDR3 reads CASGLAEEGLALSTDTQYF. CDR3 sequence (DNA): TGTGCTAGTGGTTTGGCCGAAGAGGGACTAGCACTTAGCACAGATACGCAGTATTTT.

As regards this clonotype: An end of the junction differs from the germline gene, which may be a read error. In DNA form, the CDR3 reads TGTGCCAGCAGCTTAAACTCGGACGCGGCGTCCTCTGGCCACACCTTC. This codes for CASSLNSDAASSGHTF. The rearrangement links TRBV2 to TRBJ1-2; D unclear. Germline V gene sequence: CDR1 SNHLY, CDR2 FYNNEI. This CDR3 is 16 amino acids long.

This clonotype has a handful of counts. This rearrangement joins TRBV4-2 to TRBJ2-3, with 7 bases fitting TRBD1. The germline gives CDR1 LGHNA, CDR2 YNFKEQ. V lost 4 bases to trimming and J lost 8 bases; unmatched junction nucleotides: 9. The CDR3 is 14 residues long. The CDR3 nucleotides are TGTGCCAGCAGCCGAGAAGTACAGGGGTCTACGCAGTATTTT. It codes for CASSREVQGSTQYF.

The chain joins TRBV7-9 to TRBJ1-2; TRBD1 matches 7 bases. J gave up 8 bases and V 5 bases, and 8 bases lay outside the gene matches. Germline-derived CDR1 and CDR2 are SEHNR and FQNEAQ (reference sequence). CDR3 size: 13 residues. The CDR3 loop reads CASSRTGAKGYTF. CDR3 DNA: TGTGCCAGCAGCCGTACAGGGGCGAAAGGCTACACCTTC.

This clonotype came up many times. The chain recombines TRBV4-3 with TRBJ2-2; D might be TRBD1 (5 bases). V lost 0 bases to trimming and J lost 0 bases, with 17 bases between them. This CDR3 contains 19 residues. Germline CDR1 reads LGHNA; CDR2 reads YSLEER. The CDR3 sequence is CASSQDSQRQYPNTGELFF. For the CDR3, the DNA is TGCGCCAGCAGCCAAGATAGCCAGAGACAGTATCCGAACACCGGGGAGCTGTTTTTT.

J is TRBJ2-7 and V is TRBV7-3; 8 bases line up with TRBD2. The CDR3 covers 14 residues. Germline V lookup: CDR1 SGHTA, CDR2 FQGTGA. V shed 4 bases and J 5 bases; nucleotides not matched to a gene: 7. CDR3 DNA: TGTGCCAGCAGCTCCTCTAGCGGGTACCACGAGCAGTACTTC. It encodes CASSSSSGYHEQYF.

The chain has TRBV7-6 and TRBJ2-7; D may match TRBD1 or TRBD2 (5 bases each). Trimming took 4 bases from V and 4 from J, leaving 11 bases between them. This CDR3 has 13 residues. Germline CDR1 is SGHVS and CDR2 is FNYEAQ. The CDR3 DNA sequence: TGTGCCAGCAGCTCCGGGGCCACATACGAGCAGTACTTC. Amino acids: CASSSGATYEQYF.

This clonotype was seen only a few times. The chain uses TRBV7-8 and TRBJ1-2, with D possibly matching TRBD1 (6 bases). Germline V gene sequence: CDR1 SGHVS, CDR2 FQNEAQ. Trimming took 5 bases from V and 4 from J, leaving 17 bases between them. The CDR3 is made up of 15 amino acids. CDR3 protein: CASSLYLQGSYGYTF. The CDR3 coding sequence is TGTGCCAGCAGCCTCTACCTACAGGGTAGCTATGGCTACACCTTC.

This clonotype was seen ten or more times. CDR3 DNA sequence: TGTGCCAGCAGCTCTTCCCCCGGATCTAACTATGGCTACACCTTC. The encoded protein is CASSSSPGSNYGYTF. This chain links TRBV7-8 with TRBJ1-2; D gene ambiguous. The ends were cut back, 4 bases at V and 0 bases at J, with 12 bases in the middle. The CDR3 is made up of 15 amino acids. CDR1 and CDR2 (germline): SGHVS, FQNEAQ.

This clonotype was recorded many times. J is TRBJ2-5 and V is TRBV29-1; 15 nucleotides line up with TRBD2. V shed 5 bases, J shed 2 bases, and the junction held 9 bases outside the gene matches. Germline V gene lookup returns CDR1 SQVTM and CDR2 ANQGSEA. This CDR3 comprises 17 residues. The DNA of the CDR3 is TGCAGCGTTTACGGACTAGCGGGAGGGGAGTGGCAAGAGACCCAGTACTTC. This translates into CSVYGLAGGEWQETQYF.

V usage is TRBV5-1 and J usage is TRBJ2-1; perhaps TRBD2 as D (6 bases). The CDR3 is 17 residues long. V was trimmed by 4 bases and J by 5 bases, leaving 22 bases between them. The germline CDR1 and CDR2 sequences are SGHRS and YFSETQ. The CDR3 sequence: CASSLGEAGKGHNEQFF. CDR3 nucleotides: TGCGCCAGCAGCCTGGGGGAGGCGGGGAAGGGCCACAATGAGCAGTTCTTC.

There are many counts of this clonotype. The rearrangement uses TRBV29-1 and TRBJ1-2, with D tentatively TRBD1 (5 bases). The germline CDR1 and CDR2 sequences are SQVTM and ANQGSEA. This CDR3 region has 13 residues. V lost 3 bases and J 4 bases, leaving 12 bases between the germline ends. This CDR3 reads CSVDTSGAYGYTF. In DNA form, the CDR3 reads TGCAGCGTTGACACCTCCGGGGCCTATGGCTACACCTTC. The full variable domain, in which reference TRBV29-1 and TRBJ1-2 provide the parts outside the CDR3, is SAVISQKPSRDICQRGTSLTIQCQVDSQVTMMFWYRQQPGQSLTLIATANQGSEATYESGFVIDKFPISRPNLTFSTLTVSNMSPEDSSIYLCSVDTSGAYGYTFGSGTRLTVV.

This clonotype has at least ten counts. This chain links TRBV7-8 with TRBJ1-2, with 7 nucleotides matching TRBD1. Germline loops: CDR1 SGHVS, CDR2 FQNEAQ. This CDR3 has 14 amino acids. Germline trimming cut 1 base from V and 8 bases from J; bases unmatched to any gene: 7. Here the CDR3 DNA reads TGTGCCAGCAGCTTAGGAGGGGGCAAGGGGGGCTACACCTTC. As protein: CASSLGGGKGGYTF.

A few counts support this clonotype. The chain links TRBV20-1 to TRBJ2-5, with 8 bases that match TRBD1. In germline, CDR1 is DFQATT, CDR2 SNEGSKA (reference sequence). The CDR3 length is 15 residues. After removal of 1 base from V and 5 bases from J, the junction contained 9 bases not matched to a gene. This CDR3 reads CSARGDQGARETQYF. The CDR3 coding sequence is TGCAGTGCTAGAGGTGACCAGGGGGCTCGGGAGACCCAGTACTTC.

This clonotype turned up a few times. V gene TRBV27 combines with J gene TRBJ2-5, with D possibly called TRBD1 or TRBD2 (5 bases each). V lost 5 bases and J lost 5, with 18 bases in between. The CDR3 is 15 residues long. In germline, CDR1 is MNHEY, CDR2 SMNVEV (reference sequence). CDR3 protein: CASSPAGTGWETQYF. CDR3 in DNA: TGTGCCAGCAGTCCCGCCGGGACGGGGTGGGAGACCCAGTACTTC.

The table lists this clonotype with many counts. The chain carries TRBV4-2 and TRBJ2-5; TRBD2 agrees at 7 bases. CDR1 is LGHNA and CDR2 is YNFKEQ in the germline V gene. The CDR3 is 17 amino acids. V lost 0 bases to trimming and J lost 4 bases; unmatched junction nucleotides: 11. CDR3 loop: CASSQDSGRETRETQYF. The CDR3 bases are TGTGCCAGCAGCCAAGATTCGGGGCGGGAGACCCGAGAGACCCAGTACTTC.

V and J are TRBV20-1 and TRBJ2-3, with D possibly matching TRBD2 (5 bases). Trimming removed 3 bases from V and 7 bases from J, with 11 bases in between. CDR3 length: 12 amino acids. CDR1 and CDR2 from the germline V gene are DFQATT and SNEGSKA (reference sequence). The CDR3 nucleotides are TGCAGTGCTAGCGGACTTGGGAATACGCAGTATTTT. Translated, it gives CSASGLGNTQYF.

This clonotype was seen more than once but under ten times. The chain is built from TRBV6-2 or TRBV6-3 and TRBJ2-3; TRBD2 matches 12 bases. V dropped 6 bases and J dropped 2; count of bases not matched to a gene: 6. CDR3 length: 16 amino acids. The germline CDR1 and CDR2 sequences are MNHEY and SVGEGT. The CDR3 protein is CASRLGLAGNTDTQYF. In DNA form, the CDR3 reads TGTGCCAGCAGGCTCGGACTAGCGGGGAACACAGATACGCAGTATTTT.

In this sample, this clonotype turned up a few times. V is TRBV20-1 and J is TRBJ2-7, with TRBD2 as a possible D gene (5 bases). This CDR3 contains 14 residues. Germline V gene lookup returns CDR1 DFQATT and CDR2 SNEGSKA (reference sequence). V gave up 3 bases and J gave up 7 bases, with 19 bases separating them. The CDR3 region has the DNA TGCAGTGCTAGGGTTAGCGACCTCCGCTGGGAGCAGTACTTC. As protein: CSARVSDLRWEQYF.

The CDR3 spells CSARSGLAGPGETQYF. CDR3 nucleotides: TGCAGTGCTAGGTCGGGACTAGCGGGTCCCGGGGAGACCCAGTACTTC. The chain is built from TRBV20-1 and TRBJ2-5; TRBD2 matches 12 bases. The ends lost 3 bases at V and 5 bases at J; junction bases unmatched: 10. This CDR3 comprises 16 residues. In germline, CDR1 is DFQATT, CDR2 SNEGSKA (reference sequence).